This TCR beta chain was identified in a study of shared clonotypes between healthy human individuals. The study, taken as a whole, reports: The donor pool, a small one, limited the genetic and exposure-history diversity represented.

Tens of thousands of T cell genomes (about 0.2 ug DNA) went into each sorted-subset replicate. TCRdb's copy holds only in-frame clones and misses some; the assay was immunoSEQ multiplex PCR. The profile covers about 2 million clones, with about 95% appearing a single time and 1% to 1.3% taken by the ten largest. Naive CD8 cells were CD45RO-negative, positively selected for CCR7, excluding terminally differentiated effector memory CD45RA+ cells. In the case of this clone: Antigen: not known.

The receptor's source is a man younger than 30 in good health. The sequenced sample consisted of naive CD8+ T cells sorted from blood.

The DNA of the CDR3 is TGTGCCAGCAGCTTAGAAACTCAGGGTGACGAGCAGTACTTC. The encoded protein is CASSLETQGDEQYF. The chain couples TRBV7-2 to TRBJ2-7; maybe TRBD1 (5 bases). CDR1 and CDR2 (germline): SGHTA, FQGNSA. V lost 1 base, J lost 5 bases, and 12 bases lay in between. This CDR3 comprises 14 residues.